The 21 T cell receptor beta chains given below trace back to one sample, sequenced in a study of beta chain features in type 1 diabetes. Sequencing targeted expressed TCRB transcripts, as all isolated RNA had been reverse transcribed. Method: immunoSEQ multiplex PCR; TCRdb's copy keeps in-frame clones and lacks some. The sample lists about 320,000 clones; 12% to 15% were seen once. Sequenced: central memory CD4+ T cells from blood. These receptors came from a man aged 25-45 years in good health.

The V gene is TRBV5-1, the J gene TRBJ2-3; 8 bases are shared with TRBD1. Losses at the gene ends were 4 bases for V and 0 bases for J; bases not matched to a gene: 4. This CDR3 region has 15 residues. Looked up from germline, CDR1 is SGHRS and CDR2 is YFSETQ. The CDR3 here is CASSMGQASTDTQYF. DNA of the CDR3: TGCGCCAGCAGCATGGGACAGGCTAGCACAGATACGCAGTATTTT. The full variable domain, with the rest looked up from reference TRBV5-1 and TRBJ2-3, is KAGVTQTPRYLIKTRGQQVTLSCSPISGHRSVSWYQQTPGQGLQFLFEYFSETQRNKGNFPGRFSGRQFSNSRSEMNVSTLELGDSALYLCASSMGQASTDTQYFGPGTRLTVL.

This clone showed up just a few times. V is TRBV15 and J is TRBJ2-1; 9 bases fit TRBD2. V dropped 2 bases and J dropped 6; count of bases not matched to a gene: 8. CDR3 size: 16 residues. Germline-derived CDR1 and CDR2 are LNHNV and YYDKDF (reference sequence). CDR3 sequence reads: CATSRTWTSAFNEQFF. The DNA for the CDR3 is TGTGCCACCAGCAGAACCTGGACTAGCGCGTTCAATGAGCAGTTCTTC.

The gene calls are TRBV7-8 and TRBJ1-3; 8 bases are shared with TRBD1. This CDR3 spans 14 amino acids. CDR1 SGHVS and CDR2 FQNEAQ come from the germline V gene. Trimming took 6 bases from V and 7 from J; bases not matched to a gene: 8. The CDR3 here is CASRNDRGGNTIYF. The CDR3 DNA sequence: TGTGCCAGCAGAAACGACAGGGGTGGGAACACCATATATTTT. The entire variable domain, with the rest obtained from reference TRBV7-8 and TRBJ1-3, is as follows: GAGVSQSPRYKVAKRGQDVALRCDPISGHVSLFWYQQALGQGPEFLTYFQNEAQLDKSGLPSDRFFAERPEGSVSTLKIQRTQQEDSAVYLCASRNDRGGNTIYFGEGSWLTVV.

This clone was seen a few times. This chain joins TRBV18 and TRBJ2-1; D unresolved. Germline CDR1 is KGHSH and CDR2 is LQKENI. The CDR3 spans 15 residues. Trimming stripped 0 bases from V and 1 base from J, with 7 bases between. The CDR3 DNA reads as TGTGCCAGCTCACCACCCGCGGCTTCCTACAATGAGCAGTTCTTC. As protein: CASSPPAASYNEQFF.

The DNA for the CDR3 is TGTGCCATCGCTTCCGGGACTACCGTCTACGAGCAGTACTTC. Amino acids: CAIASGTTVYEQYF. The rearrangement uses TRBV10-3 and TRBJ2-7; 7 nucleotides agree with TRBD2. There are 14 residues in the CDR3. J lost 3 bases, V lost 8 bases, and 10 bases had no gene match. CDR1 is ENHRY, CDR2 SYGVKD, per germline.

A few counts support this clone. The chain is built from TRBV11-2 and TRBJ2-3; 7 nucleotides match TRBD2. This CDR3 has 14 residues. CDR1 SGHAT and CDR2 FQNNGV come from the germline V gene. The junction had 6 bases not matched to a gene; V was cut back by 1 base and J by 8 bases. The DNA for the CDR3 is TGTGCCAGCAGCTTAGGTGGGAGGGCCGGTACGCAGTATTTT. It is translated as CASSLGGRAGTQYF.

The chain couples TRBV6-1 to TRBJ1-2; D is ambiguous. Trimming removed 4 bases from V and 3 bases from J, with 9 bases in between. Germline values: CDR1 MNHNS, CDR2 SASEGT. The CDR3 is made up of 13 amino acids. The CDR3 loop reads CASSGVIHYGYTF. The CDR3 nucleotides are TGTGCCAGCAGTGGGGTGATCCACTATGGCTACACCTTC.

The rearrangement uses TRBV5-4 and TRBJ1-2; D may be TRBD1 (5 bases). From germline, CDR1 is SGHNT and CDR2 YYREEE (reference sequence). V was pared by 1 base and J by 8 bases, with 15 bases between. The CDR3 runs to 14 residues. DNA for the CDR3: TGTGCCAGCAGCTTGAATCAGGGCTCGAAAGGCTACACCTTC. Its translation is CASSLNQGSKGYTF.

This clone was detected a few times. This rearrangement joins TRBV4-1 to TRBJ2-2; no definite D call. Per the germline V gene, CDR1 is MGHRA and CDR2 is YSYEKL. Trimming left V 4 bases short and J 10 bases short, with 10 bases between. The CDR3 spans 12 residues. The chain's CDR3 is CASSPTTKELFF. DNA for the CDR3: TGCGCCAGCAGCCCGACCACAAAGGAGCTGTTTTTT.

To note about this clone: This specimen includes other DNA sequences encoding the same CDR3. This sequence joins TRBV9 and TRBJ1-1; no clear D gene. The ends were cut back, 2 bases at V and 1 base at J, with 9 bases in the middle. CDR1 is SGDLS, CDR2 YYNGEE, per germline. The CDR3 has 14 amino acids. This chain's CDR3 is CASSVAGSNTEAFF. In DNA, the CDR3 is TGTGCCAGCAGCGTGGCAGGCTCGAACACTGAAGCTTTCTTT. The variable domain in full, completed from reference TRBV9 and TRBJ1-1, reads DSGVTQTPKHLITATGQRVTLRCSPRSGDLSVYWYQQSLDQGLQFLIQYYNGEERAKGNILERFSAQQFPDLHSELNLSSLELGDSALYFCASSVAGSNTEAFFGQGTRLTVV.

The V gene is TRBV12-2, the J gene TRBJ2-3; the table's D call, TRBD1, has no DNA check behind it. TRBV12-2 is annotated as a pseudogene. The CDR3 extends over 16 amino acids. The CDR3 region is CASRLTRDRGSDTQYF. The CDR3 DNA sequence: TGTGCAAGTCGCTTAACCCGGGACAGGGGTTCAGATACGCAGTATTTT.

The chain recombines TRBV6-6 with TRBJ1-5; D not resolved. V was cut by 2 bases and J by 1 base, with 6 bases left in between. This CDR3 is built from 14 residues. Germline V gene sequence: CDR1 MNHNY, CDR2 SVGAGI (reference sequence). The CDR3, as DNA: TGTGCCAGCAGTTACGGGAGGAGCAATCAGCCCCAGCATTTT. Translation gives CASSYGRSNQPQHF.

The rearrangement joins TRBV7-8 to TRBJ1-2, with TRBD1 identical over 12 bases. V trimming: 9 bases; J trimming: 7 bases; junction bases outside the gene matches: 9. CDR1 SGHVS and CDR2 FQNEAQ come from the germline V gene. The length of the CDR3 is 14 residues. The CDR3: CASSPGQGARGYTF. The CDR3 DNA reads TGTGCCAGTTCCCCGGGACAGGGGGCGCGTGGCTACACCTTC.

The V call is TRBV5-1, the J call TRBJ1-1; a possible D gene is TRBD1 (5 bases). The CDR3 totals 15 residues. The germline V and J ends were trimmed by 3 bases and 5 bases, with 17 bases remaining between them. CDR1 is SGHRS and CDR2 is YFSETQ in the germline V gene. In DNA, the CDR3 is TGCGCCAGCAGCTCTACGCAGGGAGGAGGGACTGAAGCTTTCTTT. The encoded protein is CASSSTQGGGTEAFF.

This chain joins TRBV9 and TRBJ2-3; D ambiguous. CDR3 size: 11 residues. Germline assignment: CDR1 SGDLS and CDR2 YYNGEE. V was pared by 7 bases and J by 3 bases, with 6 bases between. The chain's CDR3 is CASAETDTQYF. CDR3 bases: TGTGCCAGCGCGGAAACAGATACGCAGTATTTT.

In this sample, this clone turned up a few times. The CDR3 nucleotides are TGTGCCAGCCTCCCAACTAGTTTCCGAGATACGCAGTATTTT. It is translated as CASLPTSFRDTQYF. The rearrangement uses TRBV7-8 and TRBJ2-3, with D possibly matching TRBD2 (5 bases). Per the germline V gene, CDR1 is SGHVS and CDR2 is FQNEAQ. Between the trimmed V and J ends, which lost 8 bases and 5 bases, there was a span of 17 bases. This CDR3 has 14 amino acids.

With regard to this clone: At one of its ends the junction is not consistent with the germline gene, which may arise from a read error. The chain joins TRBV7-2 to TRBJ2-3, with unresolved D. The length of the CDR3 is 10 residues. In germline, CDR1 is SGHTA, CDR2 FQGNSA. CDR3 nucleotide sequence: TGTGCCAGCAACACAAATACGCAGTATTTT. This gives the protein CASNTNTQYF. The full variable domain, with the rest looked up from reference TRBV7-2 and TRBJ2-3, is GAGVSQSPSNKVTEKGKDVELRCDPISGHTALYWYRQSLGQGLEFLIYFQGNSAPDKSGLPSDRFSAERTGGSVSTLTIQRTQQEDSAVYLCASNTNTQYFGPGTRLTVL.

The chain carries TRBV11-2 and TRBJ2-2; 9 nucleotides line up with TRBD2. The V gene end was trimmed by 2 bases and the J gene end by 6 bases; junction bases not matched to a gene: 4. The CDR3 is made up of 15 amino acids. The germline V gene has CDR1 SGHAT and CDR2 FQNNGV. CDR3 region: CASSLRTSAAGELFF. Here the CDR3 DNA reads TGTGCCAGCAGCTTACGGACTAGCGCAGCCGGGGAGCTGTTTTTT. The variable domain in full, completed from reference TRBV11-2 and TRBJ2-2, reads EAGVAQSPRYKIIEKRQSVAFWCNPISGHATLYWYQQILGQGPKLLIQFQNNGVVDDSQLPKDRFSAERLKGVDSTLKIQPAKLEDSAVYLCASSLRTSAAGELFFGEGSRLTVL.

This clone has ten or more counts. The chain uses TRBV11-3 and TRBJ2-1; no clear D gene. CDR3 length: 13 residues. Looked up from germline, CDR1 is SGHNT and CDR2 is YENEEA. Trimming removed 0 bases at V and 6 bases at J, with 6 bases between. This chain's CDR3 is CASSLDVSNEQFF. The CDR3 DNA reads as TGTGCCAGCAGCTTAGATGTTTCCAATGAGCAGTTCTTC.

The chain recombines TRBV5-1 with TRBJ2-3, with 9 bases that match TRBD2. The CDR3 contains 13 residues. Germline CDR1 and CDR2: SGHRS and YFSETQ. After removal of 4 bases from V and 5 bases from J, the junction contained 2 bases not matched to a gene. The CDR3 DNA follows: TGCGCCAGCAGCGTGCGGGGGGGAGATACGCAGTATTTT. Translating it yields CASSVRGGDTQYF.

This chain uses TRBV29-1 with TRBJ2-3; D is uncertain. CDR3 length equals 11 residues. The germline V gene has CDR1 SQVTM and CDR2 ANQGSEA. V lost 4 bases and J lost 6, with 8 bases in between. CDR3 amino acids: CSVVPPDTQYF. CDR3 nucleotide sequence: TGCAGCGTTGTACCGCCGGATACGCAGTATTTT.